In this sample, the clone carrying this T cell receptor beta chain turned up many times. Antigen: not known. TCRdb recomputed calls from the reads with MiXCR, one row per CDR3 protein. The sample includes some 280,000 distinct CDR3 sequences, approximately 13% of them seen just once. The source of the sample is a study of T cell repertoires in cytomegalovirus infection. Looking at the study overall: Indications of both CMV infection and matching HLA type were provided by public TCR beta signatures. Overall study findings and caveats: People with CMV and the relevant HLA were identified by cumulative public TCR beta family frequency. There were HLA-C-restricted CMV-specific TCR beta clonotypes dominating the ex vivo response.

This clonotype originated in a human donor in good health (CMV status not recorded). Some clones in this sample may be carry-over from other donors' samples. Input material: PBMCs.

CDR3 residues: CASSGKGGWMNTEAFF. The CDR3 nucleotides are TGTGCCAGCAGCGGTAAAGGGGGTTGGATGAACACTGAAGCTTTCTTT. The chain uses TRBV7-3 and TRBJ1-1, with a tentative D call TRBD1 (6 bases). The V gene lost 5 bases and the J gene lost 0 bases, with 16 bases spanning the gap. The CDR3 spans 16 residues. In germline, CDR1 is SGHTA, CDR2 FQGTGA.